This is a list of T cell receptor beta chains from one sample in a study of cytomegalovirus exposure and HLA in healthy donors. Profiling relied on immunoSEQ multiplex PCR, and the TCRdb table lists in-frame clones only, not all of them. The sample lists 90,000 or so clones, about 73% occurring once. Sequenced sample: PBMCs. These TCRs come from a woman between 45 and 60 years old in good health and CMV-seropositive. Each CDR3 is given with its conserved first and last residue. Fields, in order: V gene, CDR3 protein.

TRBV6-5 CASSVDWSSYNEQFF
TRBV18 CASSPPALSGANVLTF
TRBV7-3 CASSPTSGSGGELFF
TRBV4-1 CASSQDLGLSAGYTF
TRBV19 CASSIESGRMYNEQFF
TRBV7-3 CASSPVGGSGNEQFF
TRBV29-1 CSVEDIGTVYGYTF
TRBV5-1 CASSLGTGGSQPQHF
TRBV7-6 CASSLGTGASTDTQYF
TRBV15 CATGRGAEVTDTQYF
TRBV11-2 CASSGDRTDSPLHF
TRBV9 CASSGGDVGEKLFF
TRBV6-1 CASSGGWGVSMNTEAFF
TRBV5-1 CASSLGTRLDIQYF
TRBV28 CASSSPRGPLYGYTF
TRBV10-3 CAITPGQDGTEAFF